Following are 26 T cell receptor beta chains from one sample sequenced in a study of blood T cells in healthy people across ages. For the second PCR, which ran for roughly 7 to 11 cycles, a sample-barcoded 5' primer and a J-beta primer mix were used. TCRdb fed the 5' RACE reads into MiXCR, producing one record per CDR3 protein. The sample carries around 1,900,000 distinct CDR3 sequences, approximately 39% recorded once. Sequenced material: blood. These receptors were taken from a human donor in good health.

This clonotype came up a few times. The chain employs TRBV20-1 and TRBJ1-2; 9 bases map to TRBD1. The V segment lost 0 bases and the J segment 7 bases; nucleotides outside the gene matches: 6. The CDR3 sequence is 14 residues long. CDR1 and CDR2 (germline): DFQATT, SNEGSKA (reference sequence). The CDR3 here is CSARDTGGASGYTF. The CDR3 region has the DNA TGCAGTGCTAGAGATACAGGGGGCGCGAGTGGCTACACCTTC.

This clonotype appeared a few times. This chain joins TRBV20-1 and TRBJ2-3, with D perhaps matching TRBD2 (6 bases). The V end was cut by 0 bases, the J end by 0 bases, with 10 bases between. The CDR3 is 15 residues long. Germline lookup yields CDR1 DFQATT and CDR2 SNEGSKA (reference sequence). Written as DNA, the CDR3 is TGCAGTGCTAGAGATGGGGGGACTAGCACAGATACGCAGTATTTT. Translating it yields CSARDGGTSTDTQYF.

This chain links TRBV20-1 with TRBJ1-4, with D unclear. V was trimmed by 3 bases and J by 4 bases, leaving 18 bases between them. This CDR3 has 16 amino acids. The germline V gene encodes CDR1 DFQATT and CDR2 SNEGSKA (reference sequence). The DNA of the CDR3 is TGCAGTGCTAGTCCTTACTGGACGGCCCTTAATGAAAAACTGTTTTTT. It translates to CSASPYWTALNEKLFF.

This clonotype was recorded a few times. CDR3: CASSPPDRYYGYTF. Written as DNA, the CDR3 is TGTGCCAGCAGCCCTCCGGACAGATACTATGGCTACACCTTC. The rearrangement links TRBV7-9 to TRBJ1-2; D possibly corresponds to TRBD1 (6 bases). Germline V lookup: CDR1 SEHNR, CDR2 FQNEAQ (reference sequence). This CDR3 has 14 residues. Trimming cost V 5 bases and J 3 bases, with 13 bases left between them.

The CDR3 nucleotides read TGCAGCGTGGGACAGGCCGGGGAGACCCAGTACTTC. Residues: CSVGQAGETQYF. The V and J genes are TRBV29-1 and TRBJ2-5; TRBD1 agrees at 8 bases. The CDR3 runs 12 residues. Germline V gene lookup returns CDR1 SQVTM and CDR2 ANQGSEA. Trimming took 6 bases from V and 5 from J; bases not matched to a gene: 5.

The J gene is TRBJ2-1, the V gene TRBV25-1; 9 positions agree with TRBD2. Germline V gene data show CDR1 as MGHDK and CDR2 as SYGVNS. The CDR3 length is 17 residues. Germline trimming cut 4 bases from V and 6 bases from J; bases unmatched to any gene: 13. CDR3: CASSGIVGLATGNEQFF. CDR3 nucleotide sequence: TGTGCCAGCAGTGGGATAGTGGGACTAGCAACGGGCAATGAGCAGTTCTTC. Looking up the rest from reference TRBV25-1 and TRBJ2-1 gives the full variable domain: EADIYQTPRYLVIGTGKKITLECSQTMGHDKMYWYQQDPGMELHLIHYSYGVNSTEKGDLSSESTVSRIRTEHFPLTLESARPSHTSQYLCASSGIVGLATGNEQFFGPGTRLTVL.

This clonotype has only a few counts. This sequence joins TRBV20-1 and TRBJ2-7; D gene uncertain. Per the germline V gene, CDR1 is DFQATT and CDR2 is SNEGSKA (reference sequence). CDR3 length: 12 amino acids. V was shortened by 5 bases and J by 1 base, with 9 bases between the two germline ends. The CDR3 loop reads CSAPLLSYEQYF. DNA of the CDR3: TGCAGTGCTCCCCTCCTATCCTACGAGCAGTACTTC.

The genes are TRBV5-4 and TRBJ2-1; TRBD2 aligns across 15 bases. V shed 3 bases and J 7 bases; nucleotides not matched to a gene: 5. This CDR3 contains 16 residues. CDR1 and CDR2 from the germline V gene are SGHNT and YYREEE (reference sequence). CDR3 sequence reads: CASSSGLAGGVNEQFF. As DNA, the CDR3 is TGTGCCAGCAGCTCTGGACTAGCGGGGGGGGTTAATGAGCAGTTCTTC.

This chain joins TRBV20-1 and TRBJ2-7; 8 positions agree with TRBD1. The germline V gene has CDR1 DFQATT and CDR2 SNEGSKA (reference sequence). The J segment lost 3 bases and the V segment lost 1 base, leaving 5 bases of the junction unmatched. CDR3 size: 14 residues. CDR3 nucleotides: TGCAGTGCTAGAGTCGGGACAGGCCACTACGAGCAGTACTTC. This codes for CSARVGTGHYEQYF.

The chain is built from TRBV15 and TRBJ1-5, with TRBD1 matching 8 bases. Germline loops: CDR1 LNHNV, CDR2 YYDKDF (reference sequence). CDR3 length: 13 amino acids. V was pared by 3 bases and J by 6 bases, with 1 base of the junction left unmatched. The CDR3 DNA sequence: TGTGCCACCAGCAGCAGGGGGCTTCAGCCCCAGCATTTT. It codes for CATSSRGLQPQHF.

V is TRBV7-3 and J is TRBJ2-3; D is unclear. From germline, CDR1 is SGHTA and CDR2 FQGTGA. The CDR3 covers 13 residues. V was trimmed by 2 bases and J by 5 bases, leaving 8 bases between them. The chain's CDR3 is CASSLVGRDTQYF. In DNA form, the CDR3 reads TGTGCCAGCAGCTTAGTCGGGCGAGATACGCAGTATTTT.

This clonotype came up a few times. J is TRBJ1-2 and V is TRBV9; D remains unclear. Trimming cost V 3 bases and J 1 base, with 10 bases left between them. The CDR3 extends over 14 amino acids. Per the germline V gene, CDR1 is SGDLS and CDR2 is YYNGEE. The CDR3 is CASSGQPLNYGYTF. Here the CDR3 DNA reads TGTGCCAGCAGCGGGCAGCCTCTTAACTATGGCTACACCTTC.

The V call is TRBV6-5, the J call TRBJ1-1; D call uncertain. Looked up from germline, CDR1 is MNHEY and CDR2 is SVGAGI. The CDR3 runs to 11 residues. V lost 2 bases to trimming and J lost 12 bases, with 10 bases between them. The CDR3 DNA is TGTGCCAGCAGTTACGCCCTCCTAACTTTCTTT. Its translation is CASSYALLTFF.

The V call is TRBV5-1, the J call TRBJ1-1, with D possibly TRBD1 on 6 matching bases. Germline CDR1 and CDR2: SGHRS and YFSETQ. The CDR3 is made up of 16 amino acids. Trimming stripped 4 bases from V and 1 base from J, with 17 bases between. CDR3 residues: CASSTAPTGQNTEAFF. The CDR3 bases are TGCGCCAGCAGCACGGCTCCGACAGGACAGAACACTGAAGCTTTCTTT.

The chain links TRBV20-1 to TRBJ1-5, with D unresolved. There are 16 residues in the CDR3. V was clipped by 0 bases and J by 1 base, with 13 bases between them. Germline CDR1 and CDR2: DFQATT and SNEGSKA (reference sequence). CDR3 DNA: TGCAGTGCTAGAGATAGGGTCCGTGGGAGCAATCAGCCCCAGCATTTT. It yields the protein CSARDRVRGSNQPQHF.

This clonotype came up a few times. The rearrangement joins TRBV6-1 to TRBJ1-2; D is undetermined. CDR3 length equals 14 residues. Germline CDR1 reads MNHNS; CDR2 reads SASEGT. Trimming took off 3 bases at V and 0 bases at J, with 8 bases between the two ends. CDR3 DNA sequence: TGTGCCAGCAGTGATTTACCAGCTAACTATGGCTACACCTTC. Its translation is CASSDLPANYGYTF.

The chain combines TRBV7-2 with TRBJ1-5, with D uncertain. Germline CDR1 and CDR2: SGHTA and FQGNSA. V shed 2 bases and J shed 0 bases, with 11 bases lying between them. The CDR3 runs 16 residues. The CDR3 loop is CASSLFGTDSNQPQHF. CDR3 in DNA: TGTGCCAGCAGCTTATTCGGCACCGATAGCAATCAGCCCCAGCATTTT.

In nucleotides, the CDR3 is TGCAGTGCTAGCTTTGCGGGGGGCCTCACAGATACGCAGTATTTT. Translating gives CSASFAGGLTDTQYF. V usage is TRBV20-1 and J usage is TRBJ2-3; 8 bases are a match to TRBD2. This CDR3 spans 15 amino acids. V was pared by 3 bases and J by 2 bases, with 7 bases of the junction left unmatched. Germline CDR1 and CDR2: DFQATT and SNEGSKA (reference sequence).

The chain joins TRBV10-3 to TRBJ1-2; TRBD1 is a possible D gene (5 bases). CDR3 length: 13 amino acids. Germline-derived CDR1 and CDR2 are ENHRY and SYGVKD. Trimming took off 10 bases at V and 8 bases at J, with 20 bases between the two ends. The CDR3 loop is CATQRGPAEGYTF. The CDR3 DNA reads as TGTGCCACGCAGAGGGGACCGGCGGAAGGCTACACCTTC.

The chain carries TRBV20-1 and TRBJ2-1; the match to TRBD1 covers 8 bases. Germline V lookup: CDR1 DFQATT, CDR2 SNEGSKA (reference sequence). The CDR3 runs to 17 residues. Germline trimming cut 0 bases from V and 4 bases from J; bases unmatched to any gene: 11. The CDR3 region has the DNA TGCAGTGCTAGAGAGCGAAAGGGACAGGCGAATTACAATGAGCAGTTCTTC. Translation gives CSARERKGQANYNEQFF.

This clonotype was seen just once. CDR3 in amino acids: CASSLFSVGYTF. In nucleotides, the CDR3 is TGTGCCAGCAGTCTATTTAGTGTGGGCTACACCTTC. This chain joins TRBV28 and TRBJ1-2; no firm D call. The CDR3 is 12 residues long. V was cut by 5 bases and J by 8 bases, with 12 bases left in between. Germline V gene data show CDR1 as MDHEN and CDR2 as SYDVKM.

This clonotype was seen a few times. This chain joins TRBV27 and TRBJ1-1; maybe TRBD1 (6 bases). The germline V and J ends were trimmed by 3 bases and 3 bases, with 17 bases remaining between them. Germline CDR1 and CDR2: MNHEY and SMNVEV (reference sequence). CDR3 length: 16 residues. Here the CDR3 reads CASSLSYRVGHTEAFF. The CDR3 coding sequence is TGTGCCAGCAGTTTGTCATACAGGGTCGGTCACACTGAAGCTTTCTTT.

The rearrangement joins TRBV7-3 to TRBJ2-3; TRBD1 matches at 7 bases. V gave up 5 bases and J gave up 0 bases; unmatched junction bases: 8. The germline V gene has CDR1 SGHTA and CDR2 FQGTGA. CDR3 length: 16 residues. The CDR3 protein is CASSQTGYSSTDTQYF. The CDR3 nucleotides are TGTGCCAGCAGCCAGACAGGGTATTCCAGCACAGATACGCAGTATTTT.

This clonotype occurred many times. This rearrangement joins TRBV25-1 to TRBJ2-4, with a possible D match to TRBD1 (6 bases). The CDR3 sequence is 16 residues long. Per germline, CDR1 MGHDK and CDR2 SYGVNS. V shed 3 bases and J shed 0 bases, with 12 bases lying between them. DNA for the CDR3: TGTGCCAGCAGTGATCTCCGGGACAAAGCCAAAAACATTCAGTACTTC. It yields the protein CASSDLRDKAKNIQYF.

Note on this clonotype: An end of the junction does not agree with germline; a read error may underlie this. The V call is TRBV28, the J call TRBJ1-2, with 7 positions matching TRBD1. The CDR3 totals 15 residues. Germline V CDR1 and CDR2: MDHEN, SYDVKM. The CDR3 DNA is TGTGCCAACAGTTTTACGACTCGGGACAGCTATGGCTACACCTTC. Its protein product is CANSFTTRDSYGYTF.

This clonotype occurred once. The rearrangement uses TRBV6-5 and TRBJ1-5, with 9 bases lining up with TRBD1. The CDR3 extends over 15 amino acids. After removal of 4 bases from V and 7 bases from J, the junction contained 8 bases not matched to a gene. CDR1 MNHEY and CDR2 SVGAGI come from the germline V gene. Written as DNA, the CDR3 is TGTGCCAGCAGTTCTCGAGGACAGGGGATCCAGCCCCAGCATTTT. Translating gives CASSSRGQGIQPQHF.